This TCR beta chain was identified during a study of T-cell reconstitution after alpha-beta-depleted transplantation in children. Broader study findings: T-cell counts and diversity were attributed mostly to newly produced T cells one year after transplant.

Deletions cut 1 base from V and 0 bases from J, with 13 bases between. This CDR3 has 15 amino acids. Germline V gene sequence: CDR1 DFQATT, CDR2 SNEGSKA (reference sequence). There are a few counts of this clonotype. Its matching antigen is unknown. A TCRbeta library incorporating unique molecular identifiers was prepared. MiXCR, run by TCRdb on the PCR reads, gives a single entry per CDR3 protein. The sample yields under 450,000 distinct CDR3 sequences, under 20% seen once. V gene TRBV20-1 combines with J gene TRBJ2-7, with D possibly being TRBD1 or TRBD2 (6 bases each). The sequence was obtained from a boy younger than two who had a stem cell transplant for Wiskott-Aldrich syndrome, so the T cells may come from the graft donor. Sample: PBMCs, mostly from graft donor cells, taken 360 days after TCRalphabeta/CD19-depleted stem cell transplant. DNA of the CDR3: TGCAGTGCTAGAGCCCGGGGGCCAAGCTCCTACGAGCAGTACTTC. Amino acid sequence: CSARARGPSSYEQYF.